The present TCR beta chain was sequenced within a study of cytomegalovirus exposure and HLA in healthy donors. CDR3 length: 13 amino acids. V was cut by 0 bases and J by 10 bases, with 8 bases left in between. Germline V gene data show CDR1 as SGHRS and CDR2 as YFSETQ. The study, taken as a whole, reports: Prior analysis indicated that the majority of TCR beta V segments exhibited productivity approximately 87% or approximately 30% of the time.

PCR primers comprised 60 Vbeta and 13 Jbeta primers. TCRdb's copy holds only in-frame clones and misses some; the assay was immunoSEQ multiplex PCR. This table has approximately 110,000 clones, 60% to 80% appearing once. On this clone itself: Antigen unknown.

This clonotype was sampled from a woman aged 40 to 50 in good health and CMV-seropositive. This sequence joins TRBV5-1 and TRBJ1-6, with unresolved D. Sequenced: PBMCs. The CDR3 sequence: CASSLAGLSPLHF. The CDR3 nucleotides are TGCGCCAGCAGCTTGGCGGGATTATCACCCCTCCACTTT.